This entry concerns a single T cell receptor (beta chain). Some clones are missing from TCRdb's copy, which holds only in-frame ones; the method was immunoSEQ multiplex PCR. The table includes approximately 89,000 clones, roughly 94% detected once. This sample was included in a study of T cell changes during pregnancy in multiple sclerosis. Sequencing was performed on peripheral blood, taken in the third trimester of pregnancy. This TCR came from a female donor with multiple sclerosis, enrolled in a pregnancy study.

The CDR3 protein is CASSSSDSPNYGYTF. CDR3 sequence (DNA): TGTGCCAGCTCGTCTAGCGACAGTCCTAACTATGGCTACACCTTC. The genes are TRBV18 and TRBJ1-2, with D possibly being TRBD1 (5 bases). In germline, CDR1 is KGHSH, CDR2 LQKENI. The CDR3 loop spans 15 amino acids. The ends were cut back, 6 bases at V and 0 bases at J, with 14 bases in the middle. Variable domain in full (rest from reference TRBV18 and TRBJ1-2): NAGVMQNPRHLVRRRGQEARLRCSPMKGHSHVYWYRQLPEEGLKFMVYLQKENIIDESGMPKERFSAEFPKEGPSILRIQQVVRGDSAAYFCASSSSDSPNYGYTFGSGTRLTVV.